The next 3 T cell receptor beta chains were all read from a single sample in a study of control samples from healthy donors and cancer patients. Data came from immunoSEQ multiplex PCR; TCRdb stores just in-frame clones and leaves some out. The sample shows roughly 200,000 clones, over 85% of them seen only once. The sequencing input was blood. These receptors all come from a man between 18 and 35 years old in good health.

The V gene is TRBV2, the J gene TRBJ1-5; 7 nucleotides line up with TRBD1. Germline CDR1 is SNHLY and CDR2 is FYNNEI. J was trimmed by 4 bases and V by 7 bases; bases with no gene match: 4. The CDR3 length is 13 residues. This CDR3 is CASIKGANQPQHF. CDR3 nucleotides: TGTGCCAGCATTAAGGGGGCAAATCAGCCCCAGCATTTT.

As DNA, the CDR3 is TGTGCCAGCAGCCTAGACAGGGGAAACAATGAGCAGTTCTTC. Translation: CASSLDRGNNEQFF. V gene TRBV6-4 combines with J gene TRBJ2-1, with 8 bases that match TRBD1. The J segment lost 5 bases and the V segment lost 6 bases, leaving 6 bases of the junction unmatched. The germline gives CDR1 MRHNA, CDR2 SNTAGT. The CDR3 sequence is 14 residues long.

The CDR3 loop reads CASSATGGEEKLFF. In DNA form, the CDR3 reads TGTGCCAGCAGCGCGACAGGGGGTGAGGAAAAACTGTTTTTT. J is TRBJ1-4 and V is TRBV9; 9 bases are shared with TRBD1. The germline V gene encodes CDR1 SGDLS and CDR2 YYNGEE. The CDR3 covers 14 residues. Trimming took 3 bases from V and 8 from J; bases not matched to a gene: 5. Variable domain in full (rest from reference TRBV9 and TRBJ1-4): DSGVTQTPKHLITATGQRVTLRCSPRSGDLSVYWYQQSLDQGLQFLIQYYNGEERAKGNILERFSAQQFPDLHSELNLSSLELGDSALYFCASSATGGEEKLFFGSGTQLSVL.